The 26 T cell receptor beta chains presented below share a single source sample, sequenced in a study of T-cell reconstitution after alpha-beta-depleted transplantation in children (dated by TCRdb to the mid-2010s). Interpreted using the paper, the treatment or condition label stands for: allogeneic hematopoietic cell transplantation with graft depleted of TCRalphabeta T cells and CD19 B cells. The library was prepared using PCR. The sample was run on an Illumina HiSeq 2500. TCR libraries were prepared with molecular barcoding, using unique molecular identifiers to normalize TCRbeta repertoire quantification. Clones were called with MiXCR by TCRdb after fastp trimmed the public reads at Q25, and only in-frame beta chains were retained. Rows merge per CDR3 protein into single entries with the most common DNA and genes. Within this sample are 400,000 to 550,000 distinct CDR3 sequences, with about 10% of them counted one time only. The top ten clones comprise 2% of the sample.

The sequencing here drew on PBMCs, taken before TCRalphabeta/CD19-depleted stem cell transplant. The source is a child under 10 years old with inherited bone marrow failure, due to receive a stem cell transplant.

This clonotype was counted many times. This chain links TRBV20-1 with TRBJ2-1; D might be TRBD1 or TRBD2, each matching 5 bases. The CDR3 has 16 amino acids. V dropped 0 bases and J dropped 4 bases, with 16 bases sitting between them. Germline V gives CDR1 DFQATT, CDR2 SNEGSKA (reference sequence). The CDR3 here is CSARDTTGPAYNEQFF. The CDR3 DNA is TGCAGTGCTAGAGATACAACGGGACCAGCTTACAATGAGCAGTTCTTC.

This clonotype has just a few counts. The V gene is TRBV19, the J gene TRBJ2-7, with 10 positions matching TRBD1. The CDR3 length is 14 residues. Per germline, CDR1 LNHDA and CDR2 SQIVND (reference sequence). The trim removed 9 bases at V and 4 bases at J, leaving 9 bases unmatched. CDR3 residues: CASARDRGTYEQYF. The CDR3 nucleotides read TGTGCCAGCGCCCGGGACAGGGGTACGTACGAGCAGTACTTC. The full variable domain, in which reference TRBV19 and TRBJ2-7 provide the parts outside the CDR3, is DGGITQSPKYLFRKEGQNVTLSCEQNLNHDAMYWYRQDPGQGLRLIYYSQIVNDFQKGDIAEGYSVSREKKESFPLTVTSAQKNPTAFYLCASARDRGTYEQYFGPGTRLTVT.

This clonotype was found many times. The chain is built from TRBV28 and TRBJ2-4; D ambiguous. CDR1 is MDHEN and CDR2 is SYDVKM in the germline V gene. This CDR3 spans 11 amino acids. V was clipped by 10 bases and J by 7 bases, with 11 bases between them. The CDR3 spells CATSVGNIQYF. In nucleotides, the CDR3 is TGTGCCACCTCCGTAGGTAACATTCAGTACTTC.

The table lists this clonotype with many counts. This chain connects TRBV7-8 to TRBJ2-2; 10 nucleotides line up with TRBD2. V lost 1 base and J lost 6; bases outside the gene matches: 8. Germline CDR1 is SGHVS and CDR2 is FQNEAQ. CDR3 length equals 17 residues. The CDR3 loop is CASSLGLAGAGAGELFF. Written as DNA, the CDR3 is TGTGCCAGCAGCTTAGGGCTAGCGGGAGCCGGGGCCGGGGAGCTGTTTTTT.

This rearrangement joins TRBV10-3 to TRBJ2-5; TRBD1 is a possible D gene (5 bases). The CDR3 is made up of 15 amino acids. Trimming cost V 0 bases and J 1 base, with 9 bases left between them. Germline CDR1 reads ENHRY; CDR2 reads SYGVKD. This CDR3 is CAISESVTVQETQYF. For the CDR3, the DNA is TGTGCCATCAGTGAGTCGGTGACAGTCCAAGAGACCCAGTACTTC.

This clonotype appeared many times. The rearrangement links TRBV4-3 to TRBJ2-5, with D perhaps being TRBD1 or TRBD2 (5 bases each). Germline V gene lookup returns CDR1 LGHNA and CDR2 YSLEER. This CDR3 is 15 amino acids long. V was pared by 4 bases and J by 4 bases, with 16 bases between. The CDR3 DNA follows: TGCGCCAGCAGCCTCCAAGCGAGGGGCGGAGAGACCCAGTACTTC. The encoded protein is CASSLQARGGETQYF.

J is TRBJ2-7 and V is TRBV11-2; 7 bases are shared with TRBD1. Germline loops: CDR1 SGHAT, CDR2 FQNNGV. Trimming cost V 4 bases and J 4 bases; bases outside gene matches: 13. CDR3 length equals 16 residues. The CDR3 sequence: CASSSGPGQLKYEQYF. The CDR3 region has the DNA TGTGCCAGCAGCTCAGGTCCGGGACAGCTTAAATACGAGCAGTACTTC.

This clonotype was seen at least ten times. The chain links TRBV5-1 to TRBJ2-1; D gene unclear. Germline V gene lookup returns CDR1 SGHRS and CDR2 YFSETQ. The CDR3 covers 14 residues. The V gene lost 4 bases and the J gene lost 2 bases, with 10 bases spanning the gap. DNA of the CDR3: TGCGCCAGCAGCCCTGACGGAACCTACAATGAGCAGTTCTTC. It specifies CASSPDGTYNEQFF.

This clonotype was seen many times. The CDR3 here is CSAREAANTEAFF. CDR3 coding DNA: TGCAGTGCTAGAGAGGCAGCGAACACTGAAGCTTTCTTT. The chain links TRBV20-1 to TRBJ1-1; D uncertain. V was shortened by 0 bases and J by 1 base, with 6 bases between the two germline ends. Germline CDR1 is DFQATT and CDR2 is SNEGSKA (reference sequence). The CDR3 runs 13 residues.

This clonotype was seen ten or more times. The chain uses TRBV12-3 or TRBV12-4 and TRBJ2-3, with 12 bases aligning to TRBD2. V was pared by 3 bases and J by 6 bases, with 4 bases of the junction left unmatched. CDR3 length equals 15 residues. Written as DNA, the CDR3 is TGTGCCAGCAGTTTTAGACTAGCGGGAGCTGATACGCAGTATTTT. Its protein is CASSFRLAGADTQYF.

This clonotype was detected many times. The chain has TRBV7-6 and TRBJ2-1; 10 bases match TRBD2. The CDR3 has 15 residues. V was clipped by 1 base and J by 8 bases; unmatched bases: 5. Germline V gene sequence: CDR1 SGHVS, CDR2 FNYEAQ. The CDR3 region has the DNA TGTGCCAGCAGCTTAGAGTCTAGCGGGAGTTATGAGCAGTTCTTC. This encodes CASSLESSGSYEQFF.

This clonotype showed up many times. V and J are TRBV4-3 and TRBJ2-1; D unclear. This CDR3 is built from 16 residues. CDR1 and CDR2 from the germline V gene are LGHNA and YSLEER. Trimming stripped 0 bases from V and 4 bases from J, with 13 bases between. CDR3 protein: CASSQDGDPPYNEQFF. CDR3 in DNA: TGCGCCAGCAGCCAAGATGGGGATCCCCCTTACAATGAGCAGTTCTTC.

In its sample, this clonotype was seen many times. The chain links TRBV12-3 or TRBV12-4 to TRBJ1-6; TRBD1 aligns across 10 bases. This CDR3 is 16 amino acids long. After removal of 7 bases from V and 8 bases from J, the junction contained 11 bases not matched to a gene. The CDR3 region has the DNA TGTGCCAGCACCGGACCGGGACAGGGGACCCATTCACCCCTCCACTTT. Protein: CASTGPGQGTHSPLHF.

This clonotype was counted ten times or more. The chain recombines TRBV27 with TRBJ2-7, with D unclear. From germline, CDR1 is MNHEY and CDR2 SMNVEV (reference sequence). This CDR3 comprises 12 residues. The V end lost 3 bases, the J end lost 3 bases, and 6 bases lay between the germline ends. CDR3 loop: CASSFPVYEQYF. The CDR3 DNA follows: TGTGCCAGCAGTTTCCCGGTCTACGAGCAGTACTTC.

Remarks on this clonotype: A junction boundary mismatches the germline segment, possibly from a read error. The chain has TRBV11-2 and TRBJ2-1; D ambiguous. Germline V lookup: CDR1 SGHAT, CDR2 FQNNGV. The length of the CDR3 is 11 residues. DNA of the CDR3: TGTGCCAGCAGCCATTACAATGGGCAGTTCTTC. Protein sequence: CASSHYNGQFF.

With respect to this clonotype: A much larger clone lies one base from this, so it may be a read error. The gene calls are TRBV6-2 or TRBV6-3 and TRBJ2-1, with 7 bases matching TRBD2. This CDR3 has 15 amino acids. Germline CDR1 and CDR2: MNHEY and SVGEGT. CDR3 DNA: TGTGCCAGCAGTTCAGCGGGATTTACCTACAATGAGCAGCTCTTC. Translating it yields CASSSAGFTYNEQLF.

The sample holds many counts of this clonotype. The rearrangement joins TRBV15 to TRBJ1-6; no reliable D call. This CDR3 has 13 residues. V lost 1 base and J lost 8, with 6 bases in between. Germline V gene sequence: CDR1 LNHNV, CDR2 YYDKDF (reference sequence). The CDR3 sequence: CATSRGADSPLHF. CDR3 nucleotides: TGTGCCACCAGCAGAGGGGCAGATTCACCCCTCCACTTT.

In the case of this clonotype: This may come from a read error, since a much larger clone is one base off. CDR3 bases: TGTGCCTGCAGCCAGGACAGGGATGGCTACGAGCAGTACTTC. Protein: CACSQDRDGYEQYF. The chain recombines TRBV11-2 with TRBJ2-7; 8 nucleotides align to TRBD1. This CDR3 has 14 amino acids. Germline V gene sequence: CDR1 SGHAT, CDR2 FQNNGV.

The chain links TRBV20-1 to TRBJ2-5; TRBD2 matches at 7 bases. Germline lookup yields CDR1 DFQATT and CDR2 SNEGSKA (reference sequence). With 2 bases clipped from V and 2 bases from J, the junction kept 11 bases outside the gene matches. The CDR3 spans 16 residues. The CDR3 protein is CSARSLRGREQETQYF. The CDR3 DNA reads as TGCAGTGCTAGATCCCTGCGTGGGAGGGAGCAAGAGACCCAGTACTTC.

At least ten counts were recorded for this clonotype. The V and J genes are TRBV20-1 and TRBJ1-5; possibly TRBD1 for D (5 bases). The length of the CDR3 is 16 residues. CDR1 is DFQATT, CDR2 SNEGSKA, per germline (reference sequence). The V end was cut by 0 bases, the J end by 0 bases, with 12 bases between. The CDR3 protein is CSARDLWGYSNQPQHF. The CDR3 region has the DNA TGCAGTGCTAGAGATCTGTGGGGGTATAGCAATCAGCCCCAGCATTTT.

This clonotype was recorded many times. The J gene is TRBJ2-7, the V gene TRBV28; TRBD1 is a possible D gene (5 bases). This CDR3 spans 14 amino acids. Germline V gene lookup returns CDR1 MDHEN and CDR2 SYDVKM. The ends were cut back, 1 base at V and 2 bases at J, with 9 bases in the middle. The CDR3 region has the DNA TGTGCCAGCAGTTTATTGGCCAGGGCCTACGAGCAGTACTTC. It yields the protein CASSLLARAYEQYF.

This clonotype was observed many times. The chain has TRBV27 and TRBJ2-7; D may be TRBD2 (5 bases). Germline V gene sequence: CDR1 MNHEY, CDR2 SMNVEV (reference sequence). V was pared by 5 bases and J by 3 bases, with 8 bases between. The CDR3 has 12 residues. CDR3 loop: CASSPDYYEQYF. DNA of the CDR3: TGTGCCAGCAGTCCCGACTACTACGAGCAGTACTTC.

This clonotype was observed a handful of times. The genes are TRBV6-2 or TRBV6-3 and TRBJ2-7; D unclear. The V and J ends lost 2 bases and 2 bases respectively, with 4 bases between them. There are 12 residues in the CDR3. Germline-derived CDR1 and CDR2 are MNHEY and SVGEGT. This CDR3 is CASSYPPYEQYF. The CDR3 nucleotides are TGTGCCAGCAGTTACCCACCCTACGAGCAGTACTTC.

The gene calls are TRBV13 and TRBJ2-1; perhaps TRBD2 as D (6 bases). CDR1 PRHDT and CDR2 FYEKMQ come from the germline V gene (reference sequence). V was clipped by 5 bases and J by 5 bases, with 19 bases between them. The CDR3 is 16 amino acids. The CDR3 DNA follows: TGTGCCAGCAGCGGCGAACCGGGACTGCCCAACAATGAGCAGTTCTTC. Translating gives CASSGEPGLPNNEQFF.

The rearrangement links TRBV11-2 to TRBJ2-3; no clear D gene. The germline V and J ends were trimmed by 1 base and 4 bases, with 9 bases remaining between them. Germline loops: CDR1 SGHAT, CDR2 FQNNGV. The CDR3 has 14 amino acids. The CDR3 protein is CASSLGGLADTQYF. The DNA of the CDR3 is TGTGCCAGCAGCTTAGGGGGATTGGCAGATACGCAGTATTTT.

This clonotype was seen at least ten times. The gene calls are TRBV5-1 and TRBJ2-1; tentative D call: TRBD2 (6 bases). The CDR3 is 14 amino acids. The germline V and J ends were trimmed by 4 bases and 6 bases, with 14 bases remaining between them. Germline-derived CDR1 and CDR2 are SGHRS and YFSETQ. The DNA of the CDR3 is TGCGCCAGCAGCGGTGCCCTAGCGCCCAATGAGCAGTTCTTC. Its protein product is CASSGALAPNEQFF.